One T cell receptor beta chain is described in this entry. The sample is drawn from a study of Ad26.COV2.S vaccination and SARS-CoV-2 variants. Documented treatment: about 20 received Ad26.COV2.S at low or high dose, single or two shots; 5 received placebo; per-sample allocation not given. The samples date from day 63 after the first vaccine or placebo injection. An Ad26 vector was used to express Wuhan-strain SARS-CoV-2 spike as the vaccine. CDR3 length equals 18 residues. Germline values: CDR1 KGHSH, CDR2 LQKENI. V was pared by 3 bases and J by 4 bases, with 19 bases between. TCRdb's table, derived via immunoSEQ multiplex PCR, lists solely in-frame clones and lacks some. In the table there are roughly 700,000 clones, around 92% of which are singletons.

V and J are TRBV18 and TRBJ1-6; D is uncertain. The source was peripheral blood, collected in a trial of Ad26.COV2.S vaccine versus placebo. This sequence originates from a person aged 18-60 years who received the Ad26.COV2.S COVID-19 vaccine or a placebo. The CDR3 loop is CASSPMESLEPYNSPLHF. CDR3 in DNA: TGTGCCAGCTCACCTATGGAATCTCTGGAGCCTTATAATTCACCCCTCCACTTT.